The clone carrying this T cell receptor beta chain was picked up one time. The data belong to a study of blood T cell repertoires in COVID-19. Overall study context: From T cells, B-cell-depleted T cells, or PBMCs came the material, which was cDNA or gDNA.

Per the original methods: Counts of nucleated cells, estimated from reference gene primer amplification, were obtained. Sequencing was performed with immunoSEQ multiplex PCR; in TCRdb, only in-frame clones are kept and a portion is missing. The D gene and trimming were derived from the DNA, and the V and J assignments and clone size from that table. This sample has more than 150,000 clones; over 75% occur once, and the top ten carry 2.5% to 3%. V was cut by 2 bases and J by 0 bases, with 5 bases left in between. This CDR3 contains 14 residues. Germline V gives CDR1 WSHSY, CDR2 SAAADI. The sequencing input was peripheral blood. The clonotype was recovered from an elderly woman with active or convalescent COVID-19. The V gene is TRBV10-2, the J gene TRBJ1-5; no clear D. CDR3 nucleotide sequence: TGCGCCAGCAGTGAGAGGAGTAGCAATCAGCCCCAGCATTTT. Amino acids: CASSERSSNQPQHF.